This T cell receptor beta chain stems from a study of blood T cell repertoires in COVID-19. Whole-study context: Acute and convalescent COVID-19 specimens originated in the United States, Italy and Spain. PBMCs, B-cell-depleted T cells, or T cells provided the cDNA or gDNA that made up the material.

In the original workflow: Nucleated cell counts were estimated from reference gene primer amplification. Clones were sequenced by immunoSEQ multiplex PCR, and TCRdb holds only the in-frame ones, with some missing. D and trimming come from the DNA, and the V and J calls and clone size come from that table. The profile shows around 300,000 clones, approximately 90% of them singletons. This receptor was taken from a young woman with active or convalescent COVID-19. The sample comprised peripheral blood.

The CDR3 nucleotides are TGTGCCAGCACAGAACAGGGGGTTTTATCCGACGGCTACACCTTC. This encodes CASTEQGVLSDGYTF. The chain recombines TRBV2 with TRBJ1-2, with 8 nucleotides matching TRBD1. The CDR3 covers 15 residues. CDR1 and CDR2 (germline): SNHLY, FYNNEI. After removal of 7 bases from V and 8 bases from J, the junction contained 15 bases not matched to a gene.